This entry is about one T cell receptor (beta chain). The specificity of this receptor is unknown. Base qualities were left out, and no much larger clone turns up one base away. There are 11 amino acids in the CDR3, from cysteine to phenylalanine inclusive. Only the CDR3 region is kept as DNA, spanning 33 bases read in frame from base 1. Looking up the germline V gene (reference sequence) yields CDR1 DFQATT and CDR2 SNEGSKA. V drops 8 bases and J drops 7 bases, leaving 14 bases in between. The trial excluded patients who had a history of autoimmune disease or who were on systemic immunosuppression. In every dose cohort, peripheral blood was drawn for TCR sequencing at baseline, cycle 4 day 1, and cycle 7 day 1. The samples were taken from a phase I, first-in-human, multicenter, open-label dose-escalation trial of ivuxolimab. The trial enrolled adults with locally advanced or metastatic head and neck squamous cell, hepatocellular, melanoma or renal cell carcinoma. Before TCR sequencing, CD4+ T cells and CD8+ T cells were sorted from peripheral blood as separate populations.

This record comes from a study of OX40 agonist ivuxolimab in advanced cancers. Looking at the study overall: Ivuxolimab, which targeted the costimulatory receptor OX40 (CD134), was an agonistic, fully human IgG2 monoclonal antibody. Intravenous ivuxolimab was administered to patients every 2 weeks at six dose levels: 0.01, 0.1, 0.3, 1.5, 3 and 10 mg/kg. In the dose-escalation cohort, more than 75% of patients were male, and the mean age was approximately 60 years, with a range of roughly 23 to 85. Peripheral TCRbeta sequencing aimed to test whether ivuxolimab altered TCR sequence diversity and caused clonal T-cell expansion. Partial responses were achieved by three dose-escalation patients, of whom one had hepatocellular carcinoma and two had cutaneous melanoma. The paper describes the monotherapy dose-escalation part (N ≈ 50 patients) of the phase I trial of ivuxolimab. Of the 50 to 55 dose-escalation patients, hepatocellular carcinoma was present in around 19, melanoma in roughly 15, renal cell carcinoma in 9 and head and neck cancer in 9. Patients were allowed to have had prior anti-PD-1, anti-PD-L1 or anti-CTLA-4 therapy, and around two fifths of the dose-escalation patients had been treated with checkpoint inhibitors. General study outcomes and caveats: Antigen specificity was not determined for the clonally expanded peripheral T cells. Low levels of normalized T-cell clonal expansion were also shown by some nonresponding patients. In the 0.1-3.0 mg/kg groups, partial responders were among the patients with the lowest normalized peripheral clonal expansion, particularly in CD8+ T cells. After ivuxolimab, expanded clones were on average more numerous among CD8+ T cells than among CD4+ T cells. At doses of 0.1 to 3.0 mg/kg, clonal expansion of both CD4+ and CD8+ T cells in blood was seen between baseline and week 6.

For sequencing of the TCRbeta CDR3 region, genomic DNA was extracted from the sorted cells. The immunoSEQ Assay was used for sequencing of TCRbeta CDR3 regions. The clones in this table, taken by TCRdb from immuneACCESS, are in-frame only. Not every clone is retained; where verified, under half of the shortfall comes from an unresolved V gene, and the cause of the rest is unknown. The sample table shows around 56,000 clones, and around 88% are seen once. The top ten clones comprise around 1.5% of the sample. The TCR originated in an adult with an advanced solid tumor such as melanoma, head and neck, liver or kidney cancer. Sequences were derived from CD4+ or CD8+ T cells sorted from blood, sampled in a trial of the OX40 agonist ivuxolimab. Rearrangement joined TRBV20-1 to TRBJ2-5; no confident D gene assignment can be made. The DNA is as follows: TGCAGTAACCGGGCCCCCGGGACCCAGTACTTC. Protein translation: CSNRAPGTQYF.